A single sample gave rise to the 20 T cell receptor beta chains below, sequenced in a study of shared clonotypes between healthy human individuals. TCRdb's copy holds only in-frame clones and misses some; the assay was immunoSEQ multiplex PCR. The table lists 90,000 to 120,000 clones, around 71% of them singletons, with more than 20% in the top ten. Sequenced sample: memory CD8+ T cells sorted from blood. Stated subset: CD45RO+ cells pooled with CCR7-negative TemRA cells. The source is a woman aged 30 to 39 in good health.

J is TRBJ2-5 and V is TRBV7-2; D is undetermined. V was pared by 1 base and J by 5 bases, with 11 bases between. Germline CDR1 and CDR2: SGHTA and FQGNSA. The CDR3 is made up of 14 amino acids. The CDR3 loop is CASSLVSAAETQYF. The CDR3 nucleotides are TGTGCCAGCAGCTTAGTGTCGGCAGCGGAGACCCAGTACTTC.

V is TRBV13 and J is TRBJ2-7; 7 nucleotides agree with TRBD1. V was pared by 4 bases and J by 3 bases, with 6 bases of the junction left unmatched. This CDR3 spans 14 amino acids. The V gene's germline CDR1 is PRHDT and CDR2 FYEKMQ (reference sequence). The CDR3 loop is CASSYDRAYYEQYF. CDR3 nucleotide sequence: TGTGCCAGCAGCTACGACAGGGCGTACTACGAGCAGTACTTC.

This clone occurred a few times. The V call is TRBV28, the J call TRBJ2-6; D gene uncertain. CDR3 length equals 14 residues. Germline lookup yields CDR1 MDHEN and CDR2 SYDVKM. V lost 10 bases to trimming and J lost 2 bases, with 12 bases between them. The CDR3 region is CATPSFPGANVLTF. The CDR3 nucleotides are TGTGCCACCCCGTCTTTCCCTGGGGCCAACGTCCTGACTTTC.

In its sample, this clone was seen once. This chain uses TRBV4-1 with TRBJ2-7, with 7 bases lining up with TRBD2. This CDR3 has 15 residues. CDR1 is MGHRA and CDR2 is YSYEKL in the germline V gene. V lost 1 base, J lost 2 bases, and 5 bases stayed unmatched. CDR3 protein: CASSQGLAAPYEQYF. CDR3 DNA sequence: TGCGCCAGCAGCCAAGGCCTAGCGGCTCCCTACGAGCAGTACTTC.

This clone has only one observation. The V and J genes are TRBV4-1 and TRBJ2-7; maybe TRBD1 (6 bases). The germline V gene encodes CDR1 MGHRA and CDR2 YSYEKL. V lost 6 bases and J lost 6, with 15 bases in between. This CDR3 region has 13 residues. Written as DNA, the CDR3 is TGCGCCAGCAGTGACACCTACAGGGCCGAGCAGTACTTC. This gives the protein CASSDTYRAEQYF.

This clone has just one count. The V call is TRBV27, the J call TRBJ2-5, with TRBD1 identical over 7 bases. Germline assignment: CDR1 MNHEY and CDR2 SMNVEV (reference sequence). The CDR3 is 15 amino acids. The junction had 11 bases not matched to a gene; V was cut back by 8 bases and J by 2 bases. CDR3 coding DNA: TGTGCCAGCCGCGTCCGACAGGGCTCTCAAGAGACCCAGTACTTC. Its protein product is CASRVRQGSQETQYF.

The chain joins TRBV25-1 to TRBJ2-7; the D is unclear. The CDR3 runs to 15 residues. The V end lost 4 bases, the J end lost 0 bases, and 13 bases lay between the germline ends. CDR1 and CDR2 from the germline V gene are MGHDK and SYGVNS. The chain's CDR3 is CASSGRVSDSYEQYF. Here the CDR3 DNA reads TGTGCCAGCAGTGGTAGGGTAAGCGACTCCTACGAGCAGTACTTC.

This clone was detected only once. The chain joins TRBV4-2 to TRBJ2-2, with D possibly being TRBD1 (6 bases). V gave up 6 bases and J gave up 5 bases, with 13 bases separating them. This CDR3 is built from 14 residues. CDR1 is LGHNA, CDR2 YNFKEQ, per germline. CDR3 DNA: TGTGCCAGCAGGCCAGGGGATGGGACCGGGGAGCTGTTTTTT. This gives the protein CASRPGDGTGELFF.

This clone was observed a handful of times. The DNA of the CDR3 is TGTGCCAGCAGCTTAGACGGTCAGCCCCAGCATTTT. Its protein product is CASSLDGQPQHF. V is TRBV7-9 and J is TRBJ1-5; D is unclear. CDR1 and CDR2 (germline): SEHNR, FQNEAQ (reference sequence). V was clipped by 1 base and J by 6 bases, with 4 bases between them. The CDR3 contains 12 residues.

The rearrangement joins TRBV11-2 to TRBJ2-3; 11 nucleotides agree with TRBD2. V dropped 5 bases and J dropped 4; count of bases not matched to a gene: 5. Germline CDR1 SGHAT, CDR2 FQNNGV. The length of the CDR3 is 15 residues. CDR3 region: CASSIGTSGADTQYF. CDR3 DNA: TGTGCCAGCAGCATCGGGACTAGCGGCGCAGATACGCAGTATTTT.

The gene calls are TRBV9 and TRBJ2-7; D is possibly TRBD1 (6 bases). Germline V gene sequence: CDR1 SGDLS, CDR2 YYNGEE. This CDR3 is built from 15 residues. Deletions cut 4 bases from V and 2 bases from J, with 16 bases between. CDR3 amino acids: CASSPTPGTTYEQYF. As DNA, the CDR3 is TGTGCCAGCAGCCCTACCCCCGGGACAACCTACGAGCAGTACTTC. Supplemented by reference TRBV9 and TRBJ2-7, the full variable domain reads DSGVTQTPKHLITATGQRVTLRCSPRSGDLSVYWYQQSLDQGLQFLIQYYNGEERAKGNILERFSAQQFPDLHSELNLSSLELGDSALYFCASSPTPGTTYEQYFGPGTRLTVT.

This sequence joins TRBV11-2 and TRBJ2-5, with 7 bases lining up with TRBD1. The DNA end is more similar to TRBJ2-7, so the J call may be wrong. Germline V gives CDR1 SGHAT, CDR2 FQNNGV. This CDR3 has 15 amino acids. CDR3 residues: CASSLHPGQLYEQYF. In DNA form, the CDR3 reads TGTGCCAGCAGCCTACACCCGGGACAGCTCTACGAGCAGTACTTC.

This clone occurred a few times. This chain connects TRBV11-3 to TRBJ2-1; 8 bases match TRBD1. The CDR3 is 14 residues long. J lost 6 bases, V lost 5 bases, and 6 bases had no gene match. Germline CDR1 is SGHNT and CDR2 is YENEEA. The DNA for the CDR3 is TGTGCCAGCAGCCCCCACGGACAGGGCAATGAGCAGTTCTTC. It encodes CASSPHGQGNEQFF.

This clone was counted only a few times. The chain uses TRBV5-4 and TRBJ2-7; no firm D call. Looked up from germline, CDR1 is SGHNT and CDR2 is YYREEE (reference sequence). This CDR3 has 12 residues. V dropped 2 bases and J dropped 4 bases, with 7 bases sitting between them. The chain's CDR3 is CASSLGGYEQYF. Here the CDR3 DNA reads TGTGCCAGCAGCTTAGGCGGATACGAGCAGTACTTC.

CDR3 nucleotides: TGTGCCAGCAGTTTCTTGGGACTAGCGCCCTCCTACGAGCAGTACTTC. Translated, it gives CASSFLGLAPSYEQYF. The rearrangement links TRBV27 to TRBJ2-7, with TRBD2 matching 10 bases. Germline CDR1 is MNHEY and CDR2 is SMNVEV (reference sequence). The CDR3 consists of 16 residues. After removal of 3 bases from V and 0 bases from J, the junction contained 5 bases not matched to a gene.

The rearrangement links TRBV5-8 to TRBJ1-2, with D possibly TRBD1 on 5 matching bases. Germline CDR1 is SGHTS and CDR2 is YDEGEE. V lost 0 bases and J lost 4, with 10 bases in between. This CDR3 spans 14 amino acids. CDR3 protein: CASSLGLDIYGYTF. The CDR3 region has the DNA TGTGCCAGCAGCTTGGGTTTGGACATCTATGGCTACACCTTC.

The genes are TRBV28 and TRBJ2-3; 12 nucleotides match TRBD1. The CDR3 is made up of 17 amino acids. V lost 5 bases, J lost 6 bases, and 12 bases stayed unmatched. Germline CDR1 and CDR2: MDHEN and SYDVKM. In nucleotides, the CDR3 is TGTGCCAGCAGTCTCCGGGACAGGGGGCGAGGGGCGGATACGCAGTATTTT. Translation gives CASSLRDRGRGADTQYF.

This clone has just a few counts. The V gene is TRBV5-6, the J gene TRBJ2-7, with a weak D call TRBD1 (5 bases). CDR3 length: 15 residues. The V gene's germline CDR1 is SGHDT and CDR2 YYEEEE. Trimming left V 0 bases short and J 4 bases short, with 14 bases between. CDR3 sequence: CASSLDPGQNYEQYF. CDR3 DNA: TGTGCCAGCAGCTTGGACCCCGGACAAAATTACGAGCAGTACTTC.

The V and J genes are TRBV19 and TRBJ1-4; D is undetermined. Trimming left V 7 bases short and J 3 bases short, with 12 bases between. The CDR3 totals 14 residues. CDR1 LNHDA and CDR2 SQIVND come from the germline V gene (reference sequence). The CDR3 nucleotides are TGTGCCAGTACCGTCTGGGGTGCTAATGAAAAACTGTTTTTT. It codes for CASTVWGANEKLFF.

The chain has TRBV7-6 and TRBJ2-1; TRBD2 matches at 7 bases. Germline V gives CDR1 SGHVS, CDR2 FNYEAQ. The CDR3 is made up of 14 amino acids. V shed 3 bases, J shed 5 bases, and the junction held 4 bases outside the gene matches. CDR3 nucleotides: TGTGCCAGCAGCTTCGAGCGGGATAACAATGAGCAGTTCTTC. Translating it yields CASSFERDNNEQFF. Full variable domain (outside the CDR3, taken from reference TRBV7-6 and TRBJ2-1): GAGVSQSPRYKVTKRGQDVALRCDPISGHVSLYWYRQALGQGPEFLTYFNYEAQQDKSGLPNDRFSAERPEGSISTLTIQRTEQRDSAMYRCASSFERDNNEQFFGPGTRLTVL.